The clone carrying this T cell receptor beta chain was recorded a few times. Its antigen remains unidentified. V was cut by 7 bases and J by 0 bases, with 13 bases left in between. Germline values: CDR1 MNHNY, CDR2 SVGAGI (reference sequence). The CDR3 has 15 residues. The source of the sample is a study of OX40 agonist ivuxolimab in advanced cancers. The overall study: Each dose-escalation patient presented with hepatocellular carcinoma, melanoma, renal cell or head and neck cancer.

Study outcomes and limitations: CD4+ and CD8+ blood T cells expanded clonally by week 6 at 0.1 to 3.0 mg/kg.

The method was immunoSEQ multiplex PCR; TCRdb's version includes in-frame clones alone and lacks a portion of them. The sample includes roughly 60,000 clones, 84% of them seen just once. The TCR was taken from an adult with an advanced solid tumor such as melanoma, head and neck, liver or kidney cancer. The rearrangement joins TRBV6-6 to TRBJ2-1, with D perhaps TRBD1 (6 bases). The sample consisted of CD4+ or CD8+ T cells sorted from blood, taken in a trial of the OX40 agonist ivuxolimab. This CDR3 reads CASNEQGSSYNEQFF. In DNA form, the CDR3 reads TGTGCCAGCAACGAACAGGGTTCCTCCTACAATGAGCAGTTCTTC.